Listed below are T cell receptor beta chains from one sample, sequenced in a study of radiotherapy plus CTLA-4 blockade in lung cancer. Assay used: immunoSEQ multiplex PCR; TCRdb lists only in-frame clones, some missing. The profile shows roughly 110,000 clones, about 84% of them singletons. The sequenced sample was peripheral blood, obtained from a patient treated with radiotherapy plus ipilimumab. Receptors originate from a human donor with non-small cell lung cancer that progressed on radiotherapy plus ipilimumab. Some clones in this sample may be carry-over from other donors' samples. Each CDR3 is given without its conserved first and last residue. A D gene is named only where the DNA matches it firmly.

V	J	D	CDR3
TRBV6-5	TRBJ2-3	TRBD1	ASSEGTATDTQY
TRBV10-3	TRBJ2-3	TRBD1	AISEGDRGFTDTQY
TRBV6-5	TRBJ1-1	NA	ASSTGNTEAF
TRBV2	TRBJ2-7	NA	ASNPGAYEQY
TRBV9	TRBJ2-7	NA	ASSLGGQRSYEQY
TRBV6-6	TRBJ1-1	NA	ASTMHTEAF
TRBV15	TRBJ1-5	NA	ATSRAGPNQPQH
TRBV5-8	TRBJ1-1	NA	ASSWLAF
TRBV19	TRBJ1-2	NA	ASSILDGLTYGYT
TRBV5-1	TRBJ2-2	NA	ASSPTSRTNTGELF
TRBV11-2	TRBJ1-2	NA	ASSLVRGYT
TRBV27	TRBJ2-7	NA	ASSSLVEGYEQY
TRBV5-6	TRBJ2-3	NA	ASSLRWTTDTQY
TRBV29-1	TRBJ1-2	NA	SVIPGGDGYT
TRBV11-1	TRBJ2-1	NA	ASSDVRFQQF
TRBV18	TRBJ2-7	NA	ASSQGQRYEQY
TRBV30	TRBJ2-2	NA	AWSETGWGDTGELF
TRBV5-1	TRBJ1-2	NA	ASSLGGAQGYT
TRBV11-2	TRBJ1-2	NA	ASSLDWQGRSGGYT
TRBV19	TRBJ1-1	NA	ASSIGMNTEAF
TRBV29-1	TRBJ1-1	NA	SGGGDGTEAF
TRBV28	TRBJ2-7	NA	ASSLTWNEQY
TRBV6-1	TRBJ2-3	TRBD2	ASSETSGGADTQY
TRBV27	TRBJ1-2	NA	ASSFGTTYGYT
TRBV4-1	TRBJ2-7	TRBD1	ASSPGQGPTYEQY
TRBV10-3	TRBJ2-2	NA	AISPHTGGLNTGELF
TRBV30	TRBJ1-6	NA	AWRSFWVNSPLH
TRBV27	TRBJ2-7	TRBD2	ASSPTPGRGRDEQY
TRBV28	TRBJ2-5	NA	ASRVRAHQETQY
TRBV7-9	TRBJ1-1	NA	ASSLAQTNTEAF
TRBV7-8	TRBJ1-5	TRBD1	ASTAIQGGSNQPQH
TRBV9	TRBJ1-1	NA	ASSGAAGGTKAF
TRBV21-1	TRBJ2-2	NA	ASSWRDRNTGELF
TRBV18	TRBJ1-3	NA	ASSPREATISGNTIY
TRBV7-2	TRBJ2-1	TRBD2	ASSFSGTEQF
TRBV9	TRBJ1-1	NA	ASSVGPKGGTEAF
TRBV10-1	TRBJ1-1	NA	ASSGRQGEVGWDTEAF
TRBV5-1	TRBJ2-6	NA	ASSLEGTGANVLT
TRBV10-1	TRBJ1-2	TRBD1	ASASDRGLNHGYT
TRBV28	TRBJ1-2	TRBD1	ASSTIRTGLKNPANYGYT